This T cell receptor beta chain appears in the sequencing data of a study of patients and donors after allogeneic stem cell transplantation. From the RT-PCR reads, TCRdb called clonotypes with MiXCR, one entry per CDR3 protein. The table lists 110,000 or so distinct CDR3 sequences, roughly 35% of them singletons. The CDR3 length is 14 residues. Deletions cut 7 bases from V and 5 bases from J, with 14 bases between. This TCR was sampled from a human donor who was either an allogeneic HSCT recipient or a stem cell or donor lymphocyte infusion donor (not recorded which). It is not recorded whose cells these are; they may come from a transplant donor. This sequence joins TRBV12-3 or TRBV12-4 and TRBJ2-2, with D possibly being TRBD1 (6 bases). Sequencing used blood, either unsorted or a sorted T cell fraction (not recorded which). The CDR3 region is CASTGQKRTGELFF. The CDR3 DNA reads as TGTGCCAGCACAGGACAGAAAAGGACCGGGGAGCTGTTTTTT.